The T cell receptor (beta chain) described here comes from a study of cytomegalovirus exposure and HLA in healthy donors. Study-wide findings and caveats: Earlier analysis looked at TCR beta V segments, and most were productive about 90% or about 30% of the time. Testing in vitro showed three CMV-associated chains specific for CMV antigens.

The germline V gene encodes CDR1 PRHDT and CDR2 FYEKMQ (reference sequence). The trim removed 4 bases at V and 1 base at J, leaving 3 bases unmatched. This CDR3 spans 14 amino acids. In its sample, this clone was seen once. Its antigen remains unidentified. Use of 60 Vbeta and 13 Jbeta primers characterized the PCR. Using immunoSEQ multiplex PCR, the repertoire was profiled, and TCRdb retains in-frame clones only, with some absent. The sample shows more than 90,000 clones, 65% to 75% of them seen only once. The J gene is TRBJ2-5, the V gene TRBV13, with TRBD1 matching 7 bases. The receptor comes from a man aged 25-45 years in good health and CMV-seropositive. Material for sequencing was PBMCs. CDR3 nucleotide sequence: TGTGCCAGCAGCTCGGGACAGAGCCAAGAGACCCAGTACTTC. This codes for CASSSGQSQETQYF.